This T cell receptor beta chain was documented in a study of blood T cells in healthy people across ages. The CDR3 is 15 amino acids. The V and J ends lost 1 base and 3 bases, in that order; junction bases with no gene match: 4. Primed by a sample-barcoded 5' primer and a J-beta primer mix, a second PCR proceeded for roughly 6 to 12 cycles. Each of the cDNA molecules was tagged by a template-switch adaptor with 12 random nucleotides. TCRdb reprocessed the 5' RACE reads via MiXCR and lists one record per CDR3 protein. The sample holds 1,500,000 or so distinct CDR3 sequences, 55% to 75% seen once. This clonotype was sampled from a man between 18 and 29 years old in good health. Sequenced sample: blood. The chain carries TRBV12-3 or TRBV12-4 and TRBJ1-2; the match to TRBD1 covers 8 bases. CDR3 nucleotide sequence: TGTGCCAGCAGTTTAGTGGAGACAGGGGACTATGGCTACACCTTC. The encoded protein is CASSLVETGDYGYTF.